The clone carrying this T cell receptor (beta chain) was detected a few times. No antigen is known for it. TCRdb reanalysed the 5' RACE reads using MiXCR and keeps one entry per CDR3 protein. The repertoire has 500,000 to 650,000 distinct CDR3 sequences, around 12% of them found once; the top ten carry 15%. This record comes from a study of T cells after yellow fever vaccination. General study findings and limits: Bulk-population clonotypes that are abundant could appear as contaminants in FACS-sorted repertoires. Subsequent booster samples again held most clones from primary vaccination (under 98% CD4, nearly 90% CD8).

V was cut by 5 bases and J by 5 bases, with 15 bases left in between. The CDR3 length is 14 residues. Germline CDR1 is MDHEN and CDR2 is SYDVKM. The chain uses TRBV28 and TRBJ2-5; perhaps TRBD2 as D (6 bases). This specimen was PBMCs, taken on the day of the yellow fever booster vaccination. This clonotype was sampled from a man between 25 and 39 years old who received the YFV17D yellow fever vaccine. CDR3 residues: CASSPRLVRETQYF. As DNA, the CDR3 is TGTGCCAGCAGTCCTCGACTAGTTAGGGAGACCCAGTACTTC.